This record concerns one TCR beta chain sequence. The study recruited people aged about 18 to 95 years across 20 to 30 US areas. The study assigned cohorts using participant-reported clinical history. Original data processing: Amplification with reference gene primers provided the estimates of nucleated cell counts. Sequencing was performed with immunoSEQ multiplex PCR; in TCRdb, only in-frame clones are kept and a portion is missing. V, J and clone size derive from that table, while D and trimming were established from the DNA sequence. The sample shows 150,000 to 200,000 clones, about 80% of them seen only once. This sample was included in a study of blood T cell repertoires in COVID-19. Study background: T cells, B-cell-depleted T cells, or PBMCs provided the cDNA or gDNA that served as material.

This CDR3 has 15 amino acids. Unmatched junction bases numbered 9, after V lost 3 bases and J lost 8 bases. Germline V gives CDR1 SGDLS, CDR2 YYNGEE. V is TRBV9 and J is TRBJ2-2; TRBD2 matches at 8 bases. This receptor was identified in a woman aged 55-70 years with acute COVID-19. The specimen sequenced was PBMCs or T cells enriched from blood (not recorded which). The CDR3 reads CASSAGTGTRGELFF. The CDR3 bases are TGTGCCAGCAGCGCCGGGACTGGGACTAGGGGGGAGCTGTTTTTT.